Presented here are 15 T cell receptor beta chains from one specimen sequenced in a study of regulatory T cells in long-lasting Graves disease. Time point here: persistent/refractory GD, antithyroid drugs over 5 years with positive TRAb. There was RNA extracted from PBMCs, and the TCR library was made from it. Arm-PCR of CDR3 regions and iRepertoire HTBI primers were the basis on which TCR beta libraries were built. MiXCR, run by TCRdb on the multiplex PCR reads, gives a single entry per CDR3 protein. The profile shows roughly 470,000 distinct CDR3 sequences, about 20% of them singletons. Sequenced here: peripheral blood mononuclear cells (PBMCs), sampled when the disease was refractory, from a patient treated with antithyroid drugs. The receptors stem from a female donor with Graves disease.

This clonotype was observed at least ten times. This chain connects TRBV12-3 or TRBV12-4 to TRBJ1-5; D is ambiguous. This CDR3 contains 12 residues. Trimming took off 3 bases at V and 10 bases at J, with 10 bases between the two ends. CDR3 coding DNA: TGTGCCAGCAGTTTGGTGTTGATTCCCCAGCATTTT. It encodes CASSLVLIPQHF.

The CDR3 reads CASSVRDRGEYGYTF. The CDR3 DNA reads TGTGCCAGCAGTGTCCGGGACAGGGGGGAGTATGGCTACACCTTC. The rearrangement links TRBV6-1 to TRBJ1-2; 11 bases agree with TRBD1. With V trimmed by 4 bases and J by 5 bases, 6 bases remained unmatched. Germline CDR1 MNHNS, CDR2 SASEGT. The CDR3 spans 15 residues.

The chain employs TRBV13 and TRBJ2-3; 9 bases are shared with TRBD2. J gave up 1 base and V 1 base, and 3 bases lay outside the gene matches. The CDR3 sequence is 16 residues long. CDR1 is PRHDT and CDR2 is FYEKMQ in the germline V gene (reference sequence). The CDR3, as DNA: TGTGCCAGCAGCTTAGTGGCTAGCGGGGGCACAGATACGCAGTATTTT. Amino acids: CASSLVASGGTDTQYF.

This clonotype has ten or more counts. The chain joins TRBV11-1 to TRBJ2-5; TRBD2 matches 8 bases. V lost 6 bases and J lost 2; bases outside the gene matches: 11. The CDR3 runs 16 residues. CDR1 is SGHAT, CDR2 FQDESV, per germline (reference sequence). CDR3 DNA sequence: TGTGCCAGCAGACCCACCGGGACTAGATTTCAAGAGACCCAGTACTTC. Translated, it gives CASRPTGTRFQETQYF.

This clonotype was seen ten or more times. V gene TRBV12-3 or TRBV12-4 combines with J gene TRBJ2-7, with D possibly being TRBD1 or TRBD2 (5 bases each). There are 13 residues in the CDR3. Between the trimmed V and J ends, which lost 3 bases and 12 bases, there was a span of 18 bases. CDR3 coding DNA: TGTGCCAGCAGTTTTGGGGCCGACAGTGGGACGTACTTC. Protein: CASSFGADSGTYF.

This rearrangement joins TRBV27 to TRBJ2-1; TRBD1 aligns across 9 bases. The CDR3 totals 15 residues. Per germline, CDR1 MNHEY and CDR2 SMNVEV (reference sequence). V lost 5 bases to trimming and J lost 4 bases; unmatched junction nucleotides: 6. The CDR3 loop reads CASSPRTGAYNEQFF. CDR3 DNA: TGTGCCAGCAGTCCCAGGACAGGGGCGTACAATGAGCAGTTCTTC.

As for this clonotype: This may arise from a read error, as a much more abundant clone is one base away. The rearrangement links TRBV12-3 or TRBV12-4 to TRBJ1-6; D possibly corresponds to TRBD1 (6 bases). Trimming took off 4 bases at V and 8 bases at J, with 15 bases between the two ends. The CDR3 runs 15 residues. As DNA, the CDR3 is TGTGCCAGCAGTTCAGCGGGGGGCGCGCATTCACCCCTCCACTTT. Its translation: CASSSAGGAHSPLHF.

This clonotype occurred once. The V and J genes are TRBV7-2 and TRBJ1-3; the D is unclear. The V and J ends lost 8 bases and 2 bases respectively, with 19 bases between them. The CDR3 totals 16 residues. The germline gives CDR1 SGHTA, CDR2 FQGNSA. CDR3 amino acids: CASGPGSASAGNTIYF. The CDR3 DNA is TGTGCCAGCGGCCCCGGGAGCGCCAGTGCTGGAAACACCATATATTTT.

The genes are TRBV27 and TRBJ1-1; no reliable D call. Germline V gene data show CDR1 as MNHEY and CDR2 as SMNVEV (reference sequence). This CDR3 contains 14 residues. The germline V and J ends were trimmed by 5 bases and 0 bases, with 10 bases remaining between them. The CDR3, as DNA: TGTGCCAGCAGTCCCGACACCCTGAACACTGAAGCTTTCTTT. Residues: CASSPDTLNTEAFF.

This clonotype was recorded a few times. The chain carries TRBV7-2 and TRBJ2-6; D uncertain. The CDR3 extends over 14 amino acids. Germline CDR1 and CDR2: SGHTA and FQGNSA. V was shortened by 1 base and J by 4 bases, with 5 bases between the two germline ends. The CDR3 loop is CASSLVLGANVLTF. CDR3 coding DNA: TGTGCCAGCAGCTTAGTCTTGGGGGCCAACGTCCTGACTTTC.

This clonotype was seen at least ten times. DNA of the CDR3: TGTGCCAGCAGTTACTCCGAGGGGTCTGGCTACACCTTC. It codes for CASSYSEGSGYTF. The chain employs TRBV6-5 and TRBJ1-2; possibly TRBD1 for D (5 bases). Trimming took off 0 bases at V and 7 bases at J, with 9 bases between the two ends. CDR3 length: 13 amino acids. CDR1 and CDR2 from the germline V gene are MNHEY and SVGAGI.

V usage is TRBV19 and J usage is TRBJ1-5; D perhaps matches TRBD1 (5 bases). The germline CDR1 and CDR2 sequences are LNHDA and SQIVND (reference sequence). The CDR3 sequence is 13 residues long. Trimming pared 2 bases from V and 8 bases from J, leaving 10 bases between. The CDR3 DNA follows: TGTGCCAGTAGTATAATCGGGGGAGAGCCCCAGCATTTT. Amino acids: CASSIIGGEPQHF.

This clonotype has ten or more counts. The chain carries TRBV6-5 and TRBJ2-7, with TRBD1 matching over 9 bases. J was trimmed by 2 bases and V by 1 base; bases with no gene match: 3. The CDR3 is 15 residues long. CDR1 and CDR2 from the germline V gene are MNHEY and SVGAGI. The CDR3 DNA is TGTGCCAGCAGTTACTATAGGACAGGGGCCTACGAGCAGTACTTC. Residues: CASSYYRTGAYEQYF.

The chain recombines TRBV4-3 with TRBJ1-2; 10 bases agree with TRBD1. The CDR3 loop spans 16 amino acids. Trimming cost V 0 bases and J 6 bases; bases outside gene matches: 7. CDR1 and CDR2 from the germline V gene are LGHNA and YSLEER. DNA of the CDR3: TGCGCCAGCAGCCAAGATTGGGACAGGGGTTTAGATGGCTACACCTTC. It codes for CASSQDWDRGLDGYTF.

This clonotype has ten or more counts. DNA for the CDR3: TGTGCCAGCAGTGAAACGGGACAGGGAAATGGCTACACCTTC. It yields the protein CASSETGQGNGYTF. The chain joins TRBV6-1 to TRBJ1-2, with 9 bases fitting TRBD1. The CDR3 totals 14 residues. From germline, CDR1 is MNHNS and CDR2 SASEGT. The V gene end was trimmed by 2 bases and the J gene end by 6 bases; junction bases not matched to a gene: 4.